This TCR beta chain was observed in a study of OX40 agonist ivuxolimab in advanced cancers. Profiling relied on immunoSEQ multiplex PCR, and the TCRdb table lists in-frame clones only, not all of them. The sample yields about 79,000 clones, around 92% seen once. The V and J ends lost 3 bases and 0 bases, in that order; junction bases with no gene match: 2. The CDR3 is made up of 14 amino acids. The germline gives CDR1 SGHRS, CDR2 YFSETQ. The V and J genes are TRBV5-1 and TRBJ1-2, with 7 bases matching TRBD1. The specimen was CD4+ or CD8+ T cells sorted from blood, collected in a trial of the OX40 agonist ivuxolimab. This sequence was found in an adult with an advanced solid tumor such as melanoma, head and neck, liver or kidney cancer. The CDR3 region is CASSSGQTNYGYTF. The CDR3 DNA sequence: TGCGCCAGCAGCTCGGGACAGACTAACTATGGCTACACCTTC.